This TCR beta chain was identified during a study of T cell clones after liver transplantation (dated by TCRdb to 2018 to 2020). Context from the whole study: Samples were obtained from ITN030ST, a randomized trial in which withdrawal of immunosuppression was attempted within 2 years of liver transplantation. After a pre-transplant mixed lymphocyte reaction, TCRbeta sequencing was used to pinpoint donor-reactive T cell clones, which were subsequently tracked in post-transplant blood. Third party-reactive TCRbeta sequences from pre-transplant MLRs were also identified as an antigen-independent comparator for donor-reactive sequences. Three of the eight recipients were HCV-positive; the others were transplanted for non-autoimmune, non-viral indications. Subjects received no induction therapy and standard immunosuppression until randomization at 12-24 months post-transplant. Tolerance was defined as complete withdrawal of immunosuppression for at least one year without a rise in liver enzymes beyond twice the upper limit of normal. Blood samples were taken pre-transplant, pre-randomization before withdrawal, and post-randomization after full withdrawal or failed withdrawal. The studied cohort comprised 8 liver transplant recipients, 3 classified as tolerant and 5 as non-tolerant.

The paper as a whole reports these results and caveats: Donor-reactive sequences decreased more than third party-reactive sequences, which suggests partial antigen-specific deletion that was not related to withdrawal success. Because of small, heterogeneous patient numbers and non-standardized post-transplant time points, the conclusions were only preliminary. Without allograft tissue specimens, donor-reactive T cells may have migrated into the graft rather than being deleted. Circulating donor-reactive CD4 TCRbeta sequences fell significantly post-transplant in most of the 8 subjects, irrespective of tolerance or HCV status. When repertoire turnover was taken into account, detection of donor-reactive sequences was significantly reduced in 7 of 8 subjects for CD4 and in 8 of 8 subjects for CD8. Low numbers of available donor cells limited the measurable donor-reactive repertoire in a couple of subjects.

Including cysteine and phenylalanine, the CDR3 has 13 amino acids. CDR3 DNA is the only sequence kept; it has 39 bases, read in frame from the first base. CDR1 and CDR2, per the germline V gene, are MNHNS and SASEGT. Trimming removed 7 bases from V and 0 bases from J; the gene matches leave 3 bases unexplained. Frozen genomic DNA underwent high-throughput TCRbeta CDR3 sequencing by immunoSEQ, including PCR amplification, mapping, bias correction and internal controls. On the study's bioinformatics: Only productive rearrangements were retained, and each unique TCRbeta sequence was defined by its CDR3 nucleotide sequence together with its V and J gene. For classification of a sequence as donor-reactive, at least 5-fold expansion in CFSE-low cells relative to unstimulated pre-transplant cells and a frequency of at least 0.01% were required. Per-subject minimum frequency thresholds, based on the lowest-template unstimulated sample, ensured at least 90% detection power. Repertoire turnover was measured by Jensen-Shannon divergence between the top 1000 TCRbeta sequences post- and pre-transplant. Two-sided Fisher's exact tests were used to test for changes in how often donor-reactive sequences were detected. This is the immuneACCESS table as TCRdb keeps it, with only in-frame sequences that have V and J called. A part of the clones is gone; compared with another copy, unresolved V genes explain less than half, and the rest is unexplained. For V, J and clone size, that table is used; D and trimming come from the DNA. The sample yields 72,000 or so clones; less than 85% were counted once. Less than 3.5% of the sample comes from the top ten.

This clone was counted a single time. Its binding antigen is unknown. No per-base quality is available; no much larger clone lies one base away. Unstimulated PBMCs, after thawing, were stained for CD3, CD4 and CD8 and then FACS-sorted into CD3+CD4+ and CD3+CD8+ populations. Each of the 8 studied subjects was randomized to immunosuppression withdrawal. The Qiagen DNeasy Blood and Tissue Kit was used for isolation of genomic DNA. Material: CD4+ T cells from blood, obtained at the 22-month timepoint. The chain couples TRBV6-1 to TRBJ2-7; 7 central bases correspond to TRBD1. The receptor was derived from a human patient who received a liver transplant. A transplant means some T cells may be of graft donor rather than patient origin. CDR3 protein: CASTRDSSYEQYF. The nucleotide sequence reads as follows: TGTGCCAGCACTAGGGACAGCTCCTACGAGCAGTACTTC.